Each of the 21 T cell receptor beta chains below was sequenced from the same sample in a study of T-cell reconstitution after alpha-beta-depleted transplantation in children. A TCRbeta library incorporating unique molecular identifiers was prepared. In TCRdb, the PCR reads were re-called with MiXCR into one record per CDR3 protein. The sample contains over 400,000 distinct CDR3 sequences, about an eighth of which appear only once. The material sequenced was PBMCs from the stem cell graft donor, taken from the stem cell graft. The source is a human donor who donated a stem cell graft to a child with combined immunodeficiency.

The rearrangement uses TRBV4-3 and TRBJ2-1; 10 positions match TRBD1. The CDR3 extends over 17 amino acids. Germline V gene lookup returns CDR1 LGHNA and CDR2 YSLEER. V shed 0 bases and J 5 bases; nucleotides not matched to a gene: 7. The CDR3 region is CASSQDIGTGAHNEQFF. CDR3 in DNA: TGCGCCAGCAGCCAAGATATCGGGACAGGGGCCCACAATGAGCAGTTCTTC.

The sample holds many counts of this clonotype. V usage is TRBV12-1 and J usage is TRBJ2-7; the table's D call TRBD2 went unverified against the DNA. TRBV12-1 is termed a pseudogene. CDR3 size: 14 residues. The CDR3 DNA follows: TGTGCCAGCAGGGACGTCCGGGTCTACCACGAGCAGTACTTC. It codes for CASRDVRVYHEQYF.

This clonotype was observed at least ten times. This chain connects TRBV12-3 or TRBV12-4 to TRBJ2-3; D is undetermined. Trimming shortened V by 3 bases and J by 1 base, and 17 bases separated the two germline ends. The CDR3 loop spans 17 amino acids. The CDR3 nucleotides are TGTGCCAGCAGTTTTCTCCCCGCTACCTGGGGCACAGATACGCAGTATTTT. Its protein is CASSFLPATWGTDTQYF.

This clonotype turned up a few times. V is TRBV7-2 and J is TRBJ2-3; D remains ambiguous. In germline, CDR1 is SGHTA, CDR2 FQGNSA. Trimming shortened V by 0 bases and J by 0 bases, and 13 bases separated the two germline ends. This CDR3 comprises 17 residues. The CDR3 DNA is TGTGCCAGCAGCTTAGCGCTGTCCTCCCTCAGCACAGATACGCAGTATTTT. It encodes CASSLALSSLSTDTQYF.

In this sample, this clonotype turned up a few times. This rearrangement joins TRBV6-1 to TRBJ1-2, with D possibly being TRBD1 (5 bases). The V end was cut by 4 bases, the J end by 4 bases, with 10 bases between. Germline CDR1 is MNHNS and CDR2 is SASEGT. The CDR3 runs to 13 residues. The CDR3 DNA is TGTGCCAGCAGTGCGCTGGGGGTCTATGGCTACACCTTC. Translated, it gives CASSALGVYGYTF.

There are many counts of this clonotype. The chain combines TRBV5-1 with TRBJ2-3; D is perhaps TRBD2 (6 bases). The ends were cut back, 4 bases at V and 2 bases at J, with 17 bases in the middle. Germline lookup yields CDR1 SGHRS and CDR2 YFSETQ. The CDR3 extends over 16 amino acids. The DNA for the CDR3 is TGCGCCAGCAGCACCAGACTAGACCCTTCCACAGATACGCAGTATTTT. Translating gives CASSTRLDPSTDTQYF. Variable domain in full (rest from reference TRBV5-1 and TRBJ2-3): KAGVTQTPRYLIKTRGQQVTLSCSPISGHRSVSWYQQTPGQGLQFLFEYFSETQRNKGNFPGRFSGRQFSNSRSEMNVSTLELGDSALYLCASSTRLDPSTDTQYFGPGTRLTVL.

This clonotype appeared a few times. V gene TRBV10-3 combines with J gene TRBJ1-1; tentative D call: TRBD1 (5 bases). Germline V gives CDR1 ENHRY, CDR2 SYGVKD. The V and J ends lost 9 bases and 4 bases respectively, with 9 bases between them. The CDR3 spans 11 residues. The CDR3 here is CAISDSTEAFF. DNA for the CDR3: TGTGCCATATCTGACAGCACTGAAGCTTTCTTT.

V usage is TRBV6-1 and J usage is TRBJ2-5; D is uncertain. V was cut by 5 bases and J by 4 bases, with 14 bases left in between. This CDR3 region has 14 residues. From germline, CDR1 is MNHNS and CDR2 SASEGT. CDR3 bases: TGTGCCAGCAGTCTCCAGATGAGTTTAGAGACCCAGTACTTC. It is translated as CASSLQMSLETQYF.

There are a few counts of this clonotype. This chain joins TRBV5-5 and TRBJ2-5; the D is unclear. Trimming left V 2 bases short and J 4 bases short, with 12 bases between. CDR3 length equals 14 residues. Germline V gives CDR1 SGHKS, CDR2 YYEKEE (reference sequence). The CDR3 DNA reads as TGTGCCAGCAGCTTATTAGTGACGAGAGAGACCCAGTACTTC. The encoded protein is CASSLLVTRETQYF.

Many counts were recorded for this clonotype. This chain uses TRBV6-5 with TRBJ1-1; 8 bases map to TRBD1. There are 14 residues in the CDR3. CDR1 and CDR2 from the germline V gene are MNHEY and SVGAGI. V shed 7 bases and J 3 bases; nucleotides not matched to a gene: 7. For the CDR3, the DNA is TGTGCCAGCACGAACAGGGGGGCCTACACTGAAGCTTTCTTT. Translating it yields CASTNRGAYTEAFF.

The rearrangement joins TRBV12-3 or TRBV12-4 to TRBJ2-2; D gene ambiguous. The CDR3 contains 15 residues. The germline V and J ends were trimmed by 2 bases and 2 bases, with 9 bases remaining between them. For the CDR3, the DNA is TGTGCCAGCAGTTTAATAGGCCTCAACACCGGGGAGCTGTTTTTT. This encodes CASSLIGLNTGELFF.

This clonotype has more than one count but fewer than ten. The rearrangement uses TRBV27 and TRBJ1-4; TRBD1 agrees at 8 bases. Germline CDR1 is MNHEY and CDR2 is SMNVEV (reference sequence). This CDR3 comprises 14 residues. V shed 4 bases, J shed 10 bases, and the junction held 8 bases outside the gene matches. The chain's CDR3 is CASSSRTGTGKLFF. The CDR3 coding sequence is TGTGCCAGCAGTTCGCGGACAGGGACGGGAAAACTGTTTTTT.

This clonotype appeared many times. V gene TRBV12-3 or TRBV12-4 combines with J gene TRBJ1-6; D not certain. The germline V and J ends were trimmed by 7 bases and 0 bases, with 16 bases remaining between them. This CDR3 contains 17 residues. The CDR3 loop reads CASKRGPLSSYNSPLHF. The DNA of the CDR3 is TGTGCCAGCAAACGGGGTCCTCTAAGCTCCTATAATTCACCCCTCCACTTT.

V is TRBV10-3 and J is TRBJ2-7, with D possibly being TRBD1 (5 bases). This CDR3 region has 14 residues. Germline lookup yields CDR1 ENHRY and CDR2 SYGVKD. Trimming removed 5 bases at V and 6 bases at J, with 17 bases between. CDR3 residues: CAISPDSDRGEQYF. Written as DNA, the CDR3 is TGTGCCATCAGTCCAGACTCGGATAGGGGCGAGCAGTACTTC.

This clonotype was found a few times. V gene TRBV4-1 combines with J gene TRBJ2-1; D remains ambiguous. V was pared by 0 bases and J by 5 bases, with 20 bases between. This CDR3 is built from 18 residues. Per germline, CDR1 MGHRA and CDR2 YSYEKL. This CDR3 is CASSQDRLWTPRDNEQFF. CDR3 nucleotides: TGCGCCAGCAGCCAAGATCGTTTATGGACGCCCCGGGACAATGAGCAGTTCTTC.

The chain recombines TRBV20-1 with TRBJ2-1; unclear D gene. Germline CDR1 is DFQATT and CDR2 is SNEGSKA (reference sequence). Trimming cost V 5 bases and J 3 bases, with 5 bases left between them. The CDR3 is 11 residues long. The CDR3 is CSAPYYNEQFF. For the CDR3, the DNA is TGCAGTGCTCCCTACTACAATGAGCAGTTCTTC.

This clonotype was picked up many times. The chain uses TRBV10-3 and TRBJ2-3; D unclear. The CDR3 runs to 11 residues. Germline V gives CDR1 ENHRY, CDR2 SYGVKD. With 7 bases removed from V and 6 bases from J, the gap between germline ends came to 8 bases. The CDR3 sequence: CAIKVVDTQYF. CDR3 nucleotide sequence: TGTGCCATCAAGGTGGTGGATACGCAGTATTTT.

This chain connects TRBV11-2 to TRBJ1-4; D not certain. The germline CDR1 and CDR2 sequences are SGHAT and FQNNGV. The germline V and J ends were trimmed by 2 bases and 3 bases, with 10 bases remaining between them. The CDR3 is made up of 15 amino acids. The CDR3 reads CASSLSRAANEKLFF. In DNA form, the CDR3 reads TGTGCCAGCAGCTTATCGCGGGCGGCTAATGAAAAACTGTTTTTT.

This clonotype was seen more than once but under ten times. The chain recombines TRBV20-1 with TRBJ2-1; D possibly matches TRBD1 or TRBD2 (5 bases each). Between the trimmed V and J ends, which lost 0 bases and 8 bases, there was a span of 11 bases. The CDR3 runs 13 residues. Germline CDR1 is DFQATT and CDR2 is SNEGSKA (reference sequence). This chain's CDR3 is CSAREAGTHEQFF. The CDR3 nucleotides are TGCAGTGCTAGAGAGGCCGGGACCCATGAGCAGTTCTTC.

In this sample, this clonotype turned up a few times. The chain combines TRBV3-1 with TRBJ2-1, with 8 bases aligning to TRBD2. The CDR3 loop spans 16 amino acids. Germline loops: CDR1 LGHDT, CDR2 YNNKEL (reference sequence). V dropped 2 bases and J dropped 4; count of bases not matched to a gene: 7. CDR3 nucleotides: TGTGCCAGCAGCCAATTCGGGGGGGAGATATACAATGAGCAGTTCTTC. Residues: CASSQFGGEIYNEQFF.

The chain recombines TRBV7-3 with TRBJ2-2; D may be TRBD2 (6 bases). V lost 6 bases to trimming and J lost 2 bases, with 10 bases between them. In germline, CDR1 is SGHTA, CDR2 FQGTGA. The CDR3 has 14 amino acids. The CDR3 protein is CASRGDSNTGELFF. CDR3 DNA sequence: TGTGCCAGCAGAGGGGACTCTAACACCGGGGAGCTGTTTTTT. The full variable domain, completed using reference TRBV7-3 and TRBJ2-2, is GAGVSQTPSNKVTEKGKYVELRCDPISGHTALYWYRQSLGQGPEFLIYFQGTGAADDSGLPNDRFFAVRPEGSVSTLKIQRTERGDSAVYLCASRGDSNTGELFFGEGSRLTVL.